These 31 T cell receptor beta chains share one sample of origin, sequenced in a study of cytomegalovirus exposure and HLA in healthy donors. The PCR made use of 60 Vbeta and 13 Jbeta primers. Measured with immunoSEQ multiplex PCR; TCRdb has only the in-frame clones, and not every one. The sample lists a few hundred thousand clones; over 90% were seen once. The sequenced sample consisted of PBMCs. The receptor set was obtained from a girl aged 2 to 10 in good health and CMV-seronegative.

V is TRBV9 and J is TRBJ1-2, with 12 bases identical to TRBD1. The CDR3 is 16 amino acids. Germline values: CDR1 SGDLS, CDR2 YYNGEE. The V and J ends lost 4 bases and 7 bases, in that order; junction bases with no gene match: 11. The CDR3 loop is CASSPGPGTGGGGYTF. The CDR3, as DNA: TGTGCCAGCAGCCCCGGTCCCGGGACAGGGGGCGGTGGCTACACCTTC.

This chain links TRBV10-3 with TRBJ1-2; 7 positions agree with TRBD1. The CDR3 has 16 amino acids. Trimming at V came to 0 bases and at J to 6 bases, leaving 10 bases not matched to a gene. CDR1 is ENHRY, CDR2 SYGVKD, per germline. The CDR3 DNA is TGTGCCATCAGTGAGTCGAGGGACAGCCCGTTACATGGCTACACCTTC. This codes for CAISESRDSPLHGYTF.

The J gene is TRBJ2-3, the V gene TRBV5-4; TRBD1 matches 11 bases. Germline V gene lookup returns CDR1 SGHNT and CDR2 YYREEE (reference sequence). This CDR3 spans 15 amino acids. V was clipped by 0 bases and J by 4 bases; unmatched bases: 1. The CDR3 coding sequence is TGTGCCAGCAGCTTGGCGGGACAGGGGGCAGATACGCAGTATTTT. It codes for CASSLAGQGADTQYF.

The chain joins TRBV6-7 to TRBJ1-5; TRBD1 matches at 9 bases. TRBV6-7 is reported as an ORF; its role is uncertain. J gave up 2 bases and V 11 bases, and 4 bases lay outside the gene matches. The CDR3 runs 13 residues. The CDR3 reads CARQGERNQPQHF. The DNA for the CDR3 is TGTGCCCGACAGGGGGAGCGCAATCAGCCCCAGCATTTT.

This sequence joins TRBV10-3 and TRBJ2-3, with D possibly TRBD1 on 5 matching bases. V gave up 6 bases and J gave up 4 bases, with 8 bases separating them. Germline V CDR1 and CDR2: ENHRY, SYGVKD. There are 12 residues in the CDR3. The CDR3 region has the DNA TGTGCCATCAGGGACAACTCAGATACGCAGTATTTT. It is translated as CAIRDNSDTQYF.

This chain uses TRBV21-1 with TRBJ2-7; the D call TRBD1 from the table was never checked on the DNA. TRBV21-1 is deemed a pseudogene. The CDR3 runs 13 residues. CDR3 DNA: TGTGCCAGCATTTACAGGGGGCCCTACGAGCAGTACTTC. Encoded protein: CASIYRGPYEQYF.

J is TRBJ1-1 and V is TRBV28; 7 bases are shared with TRBD1. This CDR3 is built from 14 residues. Germline V lookup: CDR1 MDHEN, CDR2 SYDVKM. The V gene end was trimmed by 6 bases and the J gene end by 4 bases; junction bases not matched to a gene: 8. In DNA, the CDR3 is TGTGCCAGCAGGAGACAGGGCTTAGGCACTGAAGCTTTCTTT. Its translation: CASRRQGLGTEAFF. The variable domain in full, with the rest retrieved from reference TRBV28 and TRBJ1-1, is DVKVTQSSRYLVKRTGEKVFLECVQDMDHENMFWYRQDPGLGLRLIYFSYDVKMKEKGDIPEGYSVSREKKERFSLILESASTNQTSMYLCASRRQGLGTEAFFGQGTRLTVV.

V is TRBV6-5 and J is TRBJ1-4, with 9 bases that match TRBD1. The CDR3 contains 16 residues. Germline V gene lookup returns CDR1 MNHEY and CDR2 SVGAGI. J was trimmed by 3 bases and V by 2 bases; bases with no gene match: 4. In DNA form, the CDR3 reads TGTGCCAGCAGTTACCGACAGGGGGTAGCTAATGAAAAACTGTTTTTT. Amino acids: CASSYRQGVANEKLFF.

The rearrangement joins TRBV11-1 to TRBJ2-7; perhaps TRBD1 as D (6 bases). Germline values: CDR1 SGHAT, CDR2 FQDESV (reference sequence). V was clipped by 8 bases and J by 3 bases, with 11 bases between them. This CDR3 spans 12 amino acids. The chain's CDR3 is CASSIGGYEQYF. CDR3 bases: TGTGCCAGCTCAATAGGGGGCTACGAGCAGTACTTC.

The chain employs TRBV12-5 and TRBJ1-1; D remains ambiguous. V lost 2 bases, J lost 8 bases, and 9 bases lay in between. Germline CDR1 reads LGHNT; CDR2 reads FRNRAP. This CDR3 contains 12 residues. The CDR3, as DNA: TGTGCTAGTGGTTTGAGCTTATCGGAAGCTTTCTTT. Protein: CASGLSLSEAFF.

V and J are TRBV28 and TRBJ1-1, with 7 bases fitting TRBD1. The ends lost 2 bases at V and 10 bases at J; junction bases unmatched: 10. This CDR3 spans 14 amino acids. The germline gives CDR1 MDHEN, CDR2 SYDVKM. For the CDR3, the DNA is TGTGCCAGCAGTTTAAGAAGACAGGGAGGTCGAGCTTTCTTT. Translating gives CASSLRRQGGRAFF.

The chain is built from TRBV7-2 and TRBJ2-7; 11 nucleotides agree with TRBD2. This CDR3 is 15 amino acids long. J was trimmed by 1 base and V by 5 bases; bases with no gene match: 4. Germline values: CDR1 SGHTA, CDR2 FQGNSA. CDR3 DNA sequence: TGTGCCAGCAGCGATAGCGGGAGGGGTTCCTACGAGCAGTACTTC. Translated, it gives CASSDSGRGSYEQYF.

The chain links TRBV5-4 to TRBJ2-2, with 9 positions matching TRBD1. The CDR3 sequence is 16 residues long. After removal of 4 bases from V and 1 base from J, the junction contained 5 bases not matched to a gene. From germline, CDR1 is SGHNT and CDR2 YYREEE (reference sequence). The CDR3 protein is CASSRLGQGNTGELFF. DNA of the CDR3: TGTGCCAGCAGCCGTTTGGGACAGGGGAACACCGGGGAGCTGTTTTTT. Complete variable domain (other parts from reference TRBV5-4 and TRBJ2-2): ETGVTQSPTHLIKTRGQQVTLRCSSQSGHNTVSWYQQALGQGPQFIFQYYREEENGRGNFPPRFSGLQFPNYSSELNVNALELDDSALYLCASSRLGQGNTGELFFGEGSRLTVL.

J is TRBJ2-5 and V is TRBV5-1, with 10 bases that match TRBD1. CDR1 and CDR2 from the germline V gene are SGHRS and YFSETQ. V gave up 2 bases and J gave up 2 bases; unmatched junction bases: 6. CDR3 size: 16 residues. This chain's CDR3 is CASSFGWTGGQETQYF. In DNA form, the CDR3 reads TGCGCCAGCAGCTTCGGTTGGACAGGGGGGCAAGAGACCCAGTACTTC.

V gene TRBV10-1 combines with J gene TRBJ2-1; 9 nucleotides agree with TRBD1. The CDR3 covers 15 residues. The germline V gene has CDR1 WNHNN and CDR2 SYGVQD (reference sequence). V trimming: 2 bases; J trimming: 6 bases; junction bases outside the gene matches: 5. The CDR3 region is CASSEPGQGSNEQFF. DNA of the CDR3: TGCGCCAGCAGTGAGCCGGGACAGGGATCCAATGAGCAGTTCTTC.

The chain is built from TRBV9 and TRBJ2-1, with 11 bases fitting TRBD1. Germline CDR1 is SGDLS and CDR2 is YYNGEE. The V segment lost 4 bases and the J segment 4 bases; nucleotides outside the gene matches: 7. The CDR3 extends over 16 amino acids. CDR3 protein: CASSLEGQGAYNEQFF. For the CDR3, the DNA is TGTGCCAGCAGCTTAGAAGGACAGGGGGCGTACAATGAGCAGTTCTTC.

V is TRBV19 and J is TRBJ2-7; 9 nucleotides line up with TRBD1. The length of the CDR3 is 14 residues. Germline V gene lookup returns CDR1 LNHDA and CDR2 SQIVND (reference sequence). V lost 9 bases to trimming and J lost 3 bases; unmatched junction nucleotides: 9. CDR3 amino acids: CASHDRGDLYEQYF. CDR3 nucleotides: TGTGCCAGCCATGACAGGGGGGACCTCTACGAGCAGTACTTC.

The rearrangement links TRBV11-2 to TRBJ1-3; D remains unclear. Trimming shortened V by 0 bases and J by 0 bases, and 9 bases separated the two germline ends. There are 16 residues in the CDR3. Germline-derived CDR1 and CDR2 are SGHAT and FQNNGV. The CDR3 nucleotides read TGTGCCAGCAGCTTAGAATGGAGTGGCTCTGGAAACACCATATATTTT. Its protein product is CASSLEWSGSGNTIYF.

CDR3 sequence (DNA): TGCGCCAGCCCCGGGACTAGCGGGAGGAATGCCGGGGGAGAGACCCAGTACTTC. Translation gives CASPGTSGRNAGGETQYF. The chain links TRBV10-2 to TRBJ2-5, with 15 bases identical to TRBD2. V gave up 8 bases and J gave up 4 bases; unmatched junction bases: 14. Germline CDR1 and CDR2: WSHSY and SAAADI. This CDR3 comprises 18 residues.

The rearrangement uses TRBV4-1 and TRBJ1-5; TRBD1 agrees at 7 bases. The CDR3 is 14 amino acids. Per the germline V gene, CDR1 is MGHRA and CDR2 is YSYEKL. V was pared by 1 base and J by 6 bases, with 3 bases of the junction left unmatched. CDR3: CASSQAQGIQPQHF. In nucleotides, the CDR3 is TGCGCCAGCAGCCAAGCACAGGGGATTCAGCCCCAGCATTTT.

The chain employs TRBV11-2 and TRBJ2-3, with TRBD2 matching over 8 bases. Germline V gene data show CDR1 as SGHAT and CDR2 as FQNNGV. The junction had 2 bases not matched to a gene; V was cut back by 0 bases and J by 0 bases. This CDR3 has 16 residues. The CDR3 DNA sequence: TGTGCCAGCAGCTTAGACCCGGGAGGGAGCACAGATACGCAGTATTTT. Translating it yields CASSLDPGGSTDTQYF.

The chain couples TRBV25-1 to TRBJ2-1, with 12 nucleotides matching TRBD2. The CDR3 length is 18 residues. Losses at the gene ends were 6 bases for V and 3 bases for J; bases not matched to a gene: 12. Germline-derived CDR1 and CDR2 are MGHDK and SYGVNS. CDR3 amino acids: CASRLLLAGGKNYNEQFF. The DNA of the CDR3 is TGTGCCAGCAGGTTGCTACTAGCGGGAGGAAAAAACTACAATGAGCAGTTCTTC.

The CDR3 region is CASSLGFSGSRIYEQYF. As DNA, the CDR3 is TGTGCCAGCAGCTTAGGGTTTAGCGGAAGCAGGATCTACGAGCAGTACTTC. The gene calls are TRBV13 and TRBJ2-7; TRBD2 is a possible D gene (6 bases). This CDR3 contains 17 residues. Trimming shortened V by 0 bases and J by 3 bases, and 18 bases separated the two germline ends. CDR1 is PRHDT and CDR2 is FYEKMQ in the germline V gene (reference sequence).

The chain carries TRBV9 and TRBJ1-5; 10 positions match TRBD1. This CDR3 contains 14 residues. Germline V gene lookup returns CDR1 SGDLS and CDR2 YYNGEE. Germline trimming cut 3 bases from V and 7 bases from J; bases unmatched to any gene: 4. The CDR3 region is CASSGQGALQPQHF. Here the CDR3 DNA reads TGTGCCAGCAGCGGACAGGGGGCTCTACAGCCCCAGCATTTT.

The chain links TRBV2 to TRBJ1-2; no clear D. V lost 9 bases to trimming and J lost 4 bases, with 15 bases between them. The germline V gene has CDR1 SNHLY and CDR2 FYNNEI. This CDR3 has 13 amino acids. CDR3 region: CARSSTGSYGYTF. In nucleotides, the CDR3 is TGTGCCAGAAGTTCGACTGGATCCTATGGCTACACCTTC.

V and J are TRBV5-1 and TRBJ2-1; the match to TRBD2 covers 10 bases. CDR3 length equals 14 residues. CDR1 is SGHRS and CDR2 is YFSETQ in the germline V gene. The ends lost 2 bases at V and 5 bases at J; junction bases unmatched: 1. In DNA, the CDR3 is TGCGCCAGCAGCTTAACTAGCGGGGACAATGAGCAGTTCTTC. This codes for CASSLTSGDNEQFF. The whole variable domain, filled in from reference TRBV5-1 and TRBJ2-1, reads KAGVTQTPRYLIKTRGQQVTLSCSPISGHRSVSWYQQTPGQGLQFLFEYFSETQRNKGNFPGRFSGRQFSNSRSEMNVSTLELGDSALYLCASSLTSGDNEQFFGPGTRLTVL.

The chain uses TRBV10-1 and TRBJ2-1, with 8 bases aligning to TRBD2. Germline V CDR1 and CDR2: WNHNN, SYGVQD (reference sequence). The V gene end was trimmed by 0 bases and the J gene end by 9 bases; junction bases not matched to a gene: 4. The CDR3 spans 14 residues. The CDR3 sequence is CASSESPSGLEQFF. In DNA, the CDR3 is TGCGCCAGCAGTGAGTCGCCTAGCGGGCTTGAGCAGTTCTTC.

As to this clone: At one end the junction does not follow the germline gene, possibly because of a read error. The chain is built from TRBV4-1 and TRBJ1-1; the D is unclear. The CDR3 has 14 residues. From germline, CDR1 is MGHRA and CDR2 YSYEKL. The CDR3 DNA sequence: TGCGCTAGCAGCCAAGAACAGACGAACACTGAAGCTTTCTTT. Protein: CASSQEQTNTEAFF.

V gene TRBV12-2 combines with J gene TRBJ1-4; TRBD1 reflects the table's D call only, with no check against the DNA. TRBV12-2 is described as a pseudogene. The CDR3 runs to 15 residues. CDR3 DNA: TGTGCAAGTCGCTTAGCGGGACAGCGGTGTGAAAAACTGTTTTTT. The encoded protein is CASRLAGQRCEKLFF.

This chain joins TRBV10-3 and TRBJ1-2; TRBD1 agrees at 8 bases. CDR3 length equals 14 residues. Germline CDR1 ENHRY, CDR2 SYGVKD. V trimming: 3 bases; J trimming: 8 bases; junction bases outside the gene matches: 8. The CDR3 nucleotides are TGTGCCATCAGTGAAACAGGGGGTATTTACGGCTACACCTTC. Encoded protein: CAISETGGIYGYTF.

This clone showed up just once. The chain employs TRBV5-1 and TRBJ2-5; D not resolved. CDR1 and CDR2 from the germline V gene are SGHRS and YFSETQ. This CDR3 spans 13 amino acids. V shed 0 bases and J shed 5 bases, with 8 bases lying between them. The CDR3 DNA reads as TGCGCCAGCAGCTTGGCCGGCAGGGAGACCCAGTACTTC. It translates to CASSLAGRETQYF.